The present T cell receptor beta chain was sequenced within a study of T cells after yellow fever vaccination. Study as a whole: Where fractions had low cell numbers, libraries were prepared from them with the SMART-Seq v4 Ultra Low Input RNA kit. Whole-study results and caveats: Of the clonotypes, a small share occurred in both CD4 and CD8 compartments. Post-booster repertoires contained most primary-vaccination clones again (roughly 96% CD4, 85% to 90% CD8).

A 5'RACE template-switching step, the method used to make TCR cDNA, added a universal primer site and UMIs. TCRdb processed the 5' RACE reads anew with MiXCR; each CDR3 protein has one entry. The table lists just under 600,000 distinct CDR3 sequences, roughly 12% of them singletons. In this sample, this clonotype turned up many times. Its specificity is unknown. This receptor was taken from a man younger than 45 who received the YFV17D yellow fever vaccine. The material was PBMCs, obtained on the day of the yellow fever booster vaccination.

In DNA, the CDR3 is TGCAGTGCTTCCAGCGGGGGGCGGGGGTTCTACAATGAGCAGTTCTTC. This sequence encodes CSASSGGRGFYNEQFF. J is TRBJ2-1 and V is TRBV20-1; 9 bases fit TRBD2. V dropped 5 bases and J dropped 3; count of bases not matched to a gene: 11. Germline V gene lookup returns CDR1 DFQATT and CDR2 SNEGSKA (reference sequence). This CDR3 region has 16 residues.